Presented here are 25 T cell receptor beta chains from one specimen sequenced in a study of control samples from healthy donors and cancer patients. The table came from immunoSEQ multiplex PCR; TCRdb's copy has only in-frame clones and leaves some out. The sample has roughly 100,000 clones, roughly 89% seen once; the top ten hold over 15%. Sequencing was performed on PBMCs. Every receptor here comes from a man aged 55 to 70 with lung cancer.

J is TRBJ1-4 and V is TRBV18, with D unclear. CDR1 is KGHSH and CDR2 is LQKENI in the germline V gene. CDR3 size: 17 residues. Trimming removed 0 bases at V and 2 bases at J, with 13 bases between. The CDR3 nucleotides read TGTGCCAGCTCACCACCCAGTGTTCAGATTACTAATGAAAAACTGTTTTTT. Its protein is CASSPPSVQITNEKLFF.

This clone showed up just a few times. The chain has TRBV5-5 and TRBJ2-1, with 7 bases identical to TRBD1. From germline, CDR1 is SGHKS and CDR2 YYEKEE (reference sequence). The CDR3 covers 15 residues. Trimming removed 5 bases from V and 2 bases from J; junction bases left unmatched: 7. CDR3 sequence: CASRKRQGTYNEQFF. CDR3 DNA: TGTGCCAGCAGAAAACGACAGGGAACCTACAATGAGCAGTTCTTC.

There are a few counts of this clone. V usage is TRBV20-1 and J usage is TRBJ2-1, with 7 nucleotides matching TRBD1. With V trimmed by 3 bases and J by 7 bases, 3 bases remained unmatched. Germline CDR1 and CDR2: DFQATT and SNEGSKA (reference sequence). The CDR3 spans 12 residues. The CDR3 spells CSASKQGNEQFF. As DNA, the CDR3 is TGCAGTGCTAGTAAACAGGGGAATGAGCAGTTCTTC.

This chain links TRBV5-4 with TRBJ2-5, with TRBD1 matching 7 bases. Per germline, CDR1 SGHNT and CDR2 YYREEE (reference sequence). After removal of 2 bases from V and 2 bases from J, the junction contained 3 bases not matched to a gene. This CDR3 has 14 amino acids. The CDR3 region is CASSFTGAQETQYF. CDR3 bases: TGTGCCAGCAGCTTCACAGGGGCTCAAGAGACCCAGTACTTC.

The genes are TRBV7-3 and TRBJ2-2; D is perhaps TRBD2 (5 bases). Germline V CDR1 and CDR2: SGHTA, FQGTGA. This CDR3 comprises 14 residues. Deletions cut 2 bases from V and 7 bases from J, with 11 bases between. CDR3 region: CASSLGIAGGELFF. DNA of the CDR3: TGTGCCAGCAGCTTAGGGATTGCGGGCGGGGAGCTGTTTTTT.

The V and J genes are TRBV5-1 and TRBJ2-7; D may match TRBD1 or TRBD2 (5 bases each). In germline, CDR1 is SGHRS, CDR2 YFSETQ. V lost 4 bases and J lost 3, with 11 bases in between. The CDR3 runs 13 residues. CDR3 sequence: CASSKGTGYEQYF. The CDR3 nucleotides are TGCGCCAGCAGCAAGGGGACGGGCTACGAGCAGTACTTC. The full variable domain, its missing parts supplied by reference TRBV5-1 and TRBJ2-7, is KAGVTQTPRYLIKTRGQQVTLSCSPISGHRSVSWYQQTPGQGLQFLFEYFSETQRNKGNFPGRFSGRQFSNSRSEMNVSTLELGDSALYLCASSKGTGYEQYFGPGTRLTVT.

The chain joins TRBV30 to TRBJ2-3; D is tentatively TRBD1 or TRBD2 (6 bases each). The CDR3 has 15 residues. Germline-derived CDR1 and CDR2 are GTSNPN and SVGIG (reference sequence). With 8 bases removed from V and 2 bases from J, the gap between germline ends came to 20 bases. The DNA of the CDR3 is TGTGCCGGATCCGCGGGACACCGATTCACAGATACGCAGTATTTT. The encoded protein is CAGSAGHRFTDTQYF.

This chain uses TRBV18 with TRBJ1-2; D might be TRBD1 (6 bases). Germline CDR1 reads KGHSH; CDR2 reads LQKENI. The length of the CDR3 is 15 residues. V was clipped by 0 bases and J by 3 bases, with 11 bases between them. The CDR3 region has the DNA TGTGCCAGCTCACCACCGAGGGGGACTTACTATGGCTACACCTTC. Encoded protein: CASSPPRGTYYGYTF.

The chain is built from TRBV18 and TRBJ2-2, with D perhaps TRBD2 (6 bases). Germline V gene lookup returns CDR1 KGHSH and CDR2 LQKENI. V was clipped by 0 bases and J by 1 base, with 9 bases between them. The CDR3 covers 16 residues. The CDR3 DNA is TGTGCCAGCTCACCACCCCTAGCGAGGAACACCGGGGAGCTGTTTTTT. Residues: CASSPPLARNTGELFF.

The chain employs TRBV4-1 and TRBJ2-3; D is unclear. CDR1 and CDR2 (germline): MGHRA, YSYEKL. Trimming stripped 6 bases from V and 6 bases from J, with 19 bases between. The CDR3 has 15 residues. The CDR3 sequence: CASSMARTASDTQYF. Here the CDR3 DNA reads TGCGCCAGCAGTATGGCACGGACCGCGAGCGATACGCAGTATTTT.

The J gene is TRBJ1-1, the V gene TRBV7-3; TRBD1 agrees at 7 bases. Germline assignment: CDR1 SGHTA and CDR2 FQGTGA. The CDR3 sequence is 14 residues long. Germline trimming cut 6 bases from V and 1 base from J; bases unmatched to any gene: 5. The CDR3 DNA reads TGTGCCAGCAGTCGACAGGGTGGGAACACTGAAGCTTTCTTT. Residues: CASSRQGGNTEAFF.

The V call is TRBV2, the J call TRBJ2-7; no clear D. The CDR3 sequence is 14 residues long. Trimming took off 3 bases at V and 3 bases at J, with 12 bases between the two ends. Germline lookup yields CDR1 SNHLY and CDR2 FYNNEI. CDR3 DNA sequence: TGTGCCAGCAGTGAGAGGATACTGGGCTACGAGCAGTACTTC. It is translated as CASSERILGYEQYF. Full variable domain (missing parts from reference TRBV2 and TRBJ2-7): EPEVTQTPSHQVTQMGQEVILRCVPISNHLYFYWYRQILGQKVEFLVSFYNNEISEKSEIFDDQFSVERPDGSNFTLKIRSTKLEDSAMYFCASSERILGYEQYFGPGTRLTVT.

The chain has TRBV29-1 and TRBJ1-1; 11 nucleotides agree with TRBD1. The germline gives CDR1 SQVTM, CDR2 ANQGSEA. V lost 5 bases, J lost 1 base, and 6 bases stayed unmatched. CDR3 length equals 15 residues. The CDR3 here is CSVLGQGAWNTEAFF. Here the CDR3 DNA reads TGCAGCGTTCTAGGACAGGGGGCGTGGAACACTGAAGCTTTCTTT. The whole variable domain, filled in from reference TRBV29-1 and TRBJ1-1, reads SAVISQKPSRDICQRGTSLTIQCQVDSQVTMMFWYRQQPGQSLTLIATANQGSEATYESGFVIDKFPISRPNLTFSTLTVSNMSPEDSSIYLCSVLGQGAWNTEAFFGQGTRLTVV.

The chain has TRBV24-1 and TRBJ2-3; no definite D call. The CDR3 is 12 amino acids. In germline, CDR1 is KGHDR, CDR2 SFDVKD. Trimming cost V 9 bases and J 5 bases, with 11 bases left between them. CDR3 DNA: TGTGCCACCCGAAGCTTTGGAGATACGCAGTATTTT. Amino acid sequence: CATRSFGDTQYF.

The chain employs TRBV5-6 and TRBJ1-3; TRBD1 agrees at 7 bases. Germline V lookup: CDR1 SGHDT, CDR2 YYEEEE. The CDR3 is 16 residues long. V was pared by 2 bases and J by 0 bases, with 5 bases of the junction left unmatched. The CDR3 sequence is CASSFRDRDSGNTIYF. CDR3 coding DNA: TGTGCCAGCAGCTTCCGGGACAGAGACTCTGGAAACACCATATATTTT.

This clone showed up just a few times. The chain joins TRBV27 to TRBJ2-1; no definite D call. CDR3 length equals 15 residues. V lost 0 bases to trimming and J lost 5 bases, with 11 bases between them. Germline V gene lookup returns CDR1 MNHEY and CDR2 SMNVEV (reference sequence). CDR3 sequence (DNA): TGTGCCAGCAGTTTATCAAGAATCTCTCACAATGAGCAGTTCTTC. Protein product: CASSLSRISHNEQFF.

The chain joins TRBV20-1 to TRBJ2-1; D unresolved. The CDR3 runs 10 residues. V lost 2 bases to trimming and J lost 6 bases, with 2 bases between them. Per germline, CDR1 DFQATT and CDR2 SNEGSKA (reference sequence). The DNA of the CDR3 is TGCAGTGCTAGATTCAATGAGCAGTTCTTC. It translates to CSARFNEQFF.

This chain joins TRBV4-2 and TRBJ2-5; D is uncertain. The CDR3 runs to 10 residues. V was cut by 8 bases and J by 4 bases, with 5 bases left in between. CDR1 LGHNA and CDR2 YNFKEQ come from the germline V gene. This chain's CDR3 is CASGRETQYF. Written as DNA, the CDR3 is TGTGCCAGCGGACGAGAGACCCAGTACTTC.

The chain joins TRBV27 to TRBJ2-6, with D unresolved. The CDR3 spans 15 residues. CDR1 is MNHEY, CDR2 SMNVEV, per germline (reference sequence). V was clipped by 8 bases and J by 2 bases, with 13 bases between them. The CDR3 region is CASSRGVTGANVLTF. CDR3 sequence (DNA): TGTGCCAGCTCCCGTGGGGTAACTGGGGCCAACGTCCTGACTTTC.

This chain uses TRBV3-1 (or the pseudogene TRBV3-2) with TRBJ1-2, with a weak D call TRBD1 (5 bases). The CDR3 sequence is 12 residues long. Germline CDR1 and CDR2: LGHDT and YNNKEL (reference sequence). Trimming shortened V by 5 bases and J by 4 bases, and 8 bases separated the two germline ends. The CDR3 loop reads CASSERGYGYTF. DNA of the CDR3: TGTGCCAGCAGCGAAAGGGGCTATGGCTACACCTTC.

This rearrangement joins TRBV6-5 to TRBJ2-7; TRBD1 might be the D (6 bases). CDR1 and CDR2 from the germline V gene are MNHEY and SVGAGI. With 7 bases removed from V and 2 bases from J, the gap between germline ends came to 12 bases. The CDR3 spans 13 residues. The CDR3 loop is CASTPTGTYEQYF. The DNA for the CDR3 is TGTGCCAGCACCCCTACAGGGACCTACGAGCAGTACTTC.

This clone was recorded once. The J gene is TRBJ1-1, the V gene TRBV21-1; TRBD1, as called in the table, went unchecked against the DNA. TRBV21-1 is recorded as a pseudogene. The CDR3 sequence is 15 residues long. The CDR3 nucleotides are TGTGCCAGCAGCATCCTACAGGGGCTGAACACTGAAGCTTTCTTT. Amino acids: CASSILQGLNTEAFF.

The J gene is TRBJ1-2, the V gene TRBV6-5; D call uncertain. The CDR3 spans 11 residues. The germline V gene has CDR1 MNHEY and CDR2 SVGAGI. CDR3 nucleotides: TGTGGGTCGGGGATTGCGTCGAGCTACACCTTC. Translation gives CGSGIASSYTF.

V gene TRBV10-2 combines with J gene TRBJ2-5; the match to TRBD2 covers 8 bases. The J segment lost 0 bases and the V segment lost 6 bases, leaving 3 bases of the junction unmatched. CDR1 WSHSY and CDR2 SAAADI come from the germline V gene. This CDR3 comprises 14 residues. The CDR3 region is CASSGLAYQETQYF. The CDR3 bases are TGCGCCAGCAGCGGACTAGCATACCAAGAGACCCAGTACTTC.

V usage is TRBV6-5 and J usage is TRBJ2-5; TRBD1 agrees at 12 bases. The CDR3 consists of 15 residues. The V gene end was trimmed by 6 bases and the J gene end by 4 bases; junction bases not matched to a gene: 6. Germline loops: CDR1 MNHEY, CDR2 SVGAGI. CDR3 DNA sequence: TGTGCCAGCAGCTTTGGGACAGGGGGCAGAGAGACCCAGTACTTC. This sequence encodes CASSFGTGGRETQYF.